Here is one T cell receptor (beta chain) with its context. This entry belongs to a study of blood T cell repertoires in COVID-19. Overall study context: Acute and convalescent COVID-19 specimens originated in the United States, Italy and Spain. Sources were T cells, B-cell-depleted T cells, or PBMCs; the material itself was cDNA or gDNA.

Germline CDR1 reads SEHNR; CDR2 reads FQNEAQ (reference sequence). V shed 2 bases and J shed 3 bases, with 13 bases lying between them. CDR3 size: 15 residues. Enrolled during active infection, Seattle patients were then followed longitudinally. Per the original methods: Using reference gene primer amplification, nucleated cell counts were estimated. The protocol was immunoSEQ multiplex PCR, while the TCRdb copy is restricted to in-frame clones and leaves out a portion. V and J calls and clone size come straight from that table; D and trimming were deduced from the DNA. Of 150,000 to 180,000 clones listed, around 83% were seen once; the top ten hold about 12%.

This TCR derives from a woman aged 55-69 years with COVID-19, enrolled during active disease. Sequenced: peripheral blood. The rearrangement joins TRBV7-9 to TRBJ1-2; D might be TRBD1 (5 bases). In nucleotides, the CDR3 is TGTGCCAGCAGCTTATACAATGGGGGGGACTATGGCTACACCTTC. Its protein is CASSLYNGGDYGYTF.